The rows below give T cell receptor beta chains drawn from one sample of a study of blood T cell repertoires in COVID-19. Sequenced by immunoSEQ multiplex PCR; TCRdb stores in-frame clones only, minus some. The data hold 200,000 to 300,000 clones, with around 89% observed a single time. The sequencing sample was made of PBMCs or T cells enriched from blood (not recorded which). These receptors all stem from a woman aged 25 to 45 who had recovered from COVID-19. The CDR3 runs from the conserved cysteine through the conserved F or W. The order of the fields is J gene, D gene, V gene, clone size, CDR3 protein, CDR3 DNA. The D gene is left open where the match is weak. A clone size is listed for some rows: how often the clone was seen (once, few, many), or a class if it is expanded.

J: TRBJ2-7; D: NA; V: TRBV30; size: NA; CDR3: CAWSVAGEINEQYF; DNA: TGTGCCTGGAGTGTAGCAGGGGAGATAAACGAGCAGTACTTC
J: TRBJ2-7; D: TRBD1; V: TRBV9; size: NA; CDR3: CASSATGTEYEQYF; DNA: TGTGCCAGCAGCGCTACCGGGACAGAATACGAGCAGTACTTC
J: TRBJ1-1; D: NA; V: TRBV4-3; size: NA; CDR3: CASSQDNSLNTEAFF; DNA: TGCGCCAGCAGCCAAGATAACTCGCTGAACACTGAAGCTTTCTTT
J: TRBJ2-1; D: NA; V: TRBV29-1; size: once; CDR3: CSARSLTGNEQFF; DNA: TGCAGCGCCCGAAGCTTAACAGGGAACGAGCAGTTCTTC
J: TRBJ1-2; D: NA; V: TRBV3-1/TRBV3-2; size: NA; CDR3: CASSLDRYGYTF; DNA: TGTGCCAGCAGCCTGGACAGATATGGCTACACCTTC
J: TRBJ1-4; D: NA; V: TRBV30; size: NA; CDR3: CAWSVWEGKEEKLFF; DNA: TGTGCCTGGAGTGTATGGGAGGGGAAGGAGGAAAAACTGTTTTTT
J: TRBJ2-1; D: NA; V: TRBV7-9; size: NA; CDR3: CASSQEVTASWFF; DNA: TGTGCCAGCAGCCAAGAAGTGACAGCCTCATGGTTCTTC
J: TRBJ1-2; D: NA; V: TRBV3-1/TRBV3-2; size: NA; CDR3: CASSPTAHYNYGYTF; DNA: TGTGCCAGCAGCCCGACGGCCCACTATAACTATGGCTACACCTTC
J: TRBJ1-2; D: TRBD1; V: TRBV3-1/TRBV3-2; size: NA; CDR3: CASSQDVTGKIGYTF; DNA: TGTGCCAGCAGCCAAGATGTGACAGGGAAGATTGGCTACACCTTC
J: TRBJ2-1; D: TRBD2; V: TRBV11-3; size: NA; CDR3: CASSLGLATPDEQFF; DNA: TGTGCCAGCAGCTTAGGACTAGCGACACCTGATGAGCAGTTCTTC
J: TRBJ2-3; D: TRBD2; V: TRBV2; size: NA; CDR3: CASSPGREDTQYF; DNA: TGTGCCAGCAGTCCCGGGAGGGAAGATACGCAGTATTTT
J: TRBJ2-7; D: TRBD2; V: TRBV6-6; size: NA; CDR3: CASSSPGGAYEQYF; DNA: TGTGCCAGCAGTTCCCCGGGAGGGGCCTACGAGCAGTACTTC
J: TRBJ1-5; D: TRBD1; V: TRBV5-5; size: NA; CDR3: CASSPEQGAYNQPQHF; DNA: TGTGCCAGCAGCCCCGAGCAGGGGGCCTACAATCAGCCCCAGCATTTT
J: TRBJ1-5; D: NA; V: TRBV28; size: NA; CDR3: CASSSFITGRNQPQHF; DNA: TGTGCCAGCAGTTCATTTATCACGGGGAGGAATCAGCCCCAGCATTTT
J: TRBJ1-2; D: NA; V: TRBV5-1; size: NA; CDR3: CASSTSPRTANYGYTF; DNA: TGCGCCAGCAGCACTTCCCCCCGGACAGCTAACTATGGCTACACCTTC
J: TRBJ1-2; D: NA; V: TRBV4-3; size: NA; CDR3: CASSQDFNSRGYTF; DNA: TGCGCCAGCAGCCAAGATTTCAACTCTCGGGGCTACACCTTC
J: TRBJ2-2; D: TRBD1; V: TRBV19; size: NA; CDR3: CASQTGTANTGELFF; DNA: TGTGCCAGTCAGACCGGGACAGCGAACACCGGGGAGCTGTTTTTT
J: TRBJ1-1; D: NA; V: TRBV9; size: NA; CDR3: CASSVATGRDMNTEAFF; DNA: TGTGCCAGCAGCGTAGCTACGGGAAGGGACATGAACACTGAAGCTTTCTTT
J: TRBJ1-1; D: NA; V: TRBV5-1; size: NA; CDR3: CASSVGGASPEAFF; DNA: TGCGCCAGCAGCGTCGGGGGGGCATCCCCTGAAGCTTTCTTT
J: TRBJ1-4; D: NA; V: TRBV28; size: NA; CDR3: CASSSFAGSGGEKLFF; DNA: TGTGCCAGCAGTTCCTTCGCAGGTAGCGGAGGTGAAAAACTGTTTTTT
J: TRBJ1-2; D: TRBD1; V: TRBV7-8; size: once; CDR3: CASSLVVGGHRADNYGYTF; DNA: TGTGCCAGCAGCTTAGTAGTAGGGGGCCACCGCGCTGATAACTATGGCTACACCTTC
J: TRBJ1-2; D: NA; V: TRBV7-2; size: NA; CDR3: CASSFSYGYTF; DNA: TGTGCCAGCAGCTTCTCCTATGGCTACACCTTC
J: TRBJ1-2; D: NA; V: TRBV4-2; size: NA; CDR3: CASSQEKREIYGYTF; DNA: TGTGCCAGCAGCCAAGAGAAAAGGGAGATCTATGGCTACACCTTC
J: TRBJ1-4; D: NA; V: TRBV10-3; size: NA; CDR3: CAISESDNGAEKLFF; DNA: TGTGCCATCAGTGAGTCGGACAATGGTGCTGAAAAACTGTTTTTT
J: TRBJ1-2; D: TRBD1; V: TRBV4-2; size: NA; CDR3: CASSQGAGTGGSYTF; DNA: TGTGCCAGCAGCCAGGGGGCCGGGACAGGGGGTAGCTACACCTTC
J: TRBJ1-4; D: TRBD1; V: TRBV19; size: NA; CDR3: CASSIMGQGNEKLFF; DNA: TGTGCCAGTAGTATTATGGGACAGGGTAATGAAAAACTGTTTTTT
J: TRBJ2-5; D: NA; V: TRBV5-8; size: NA; CDR3: CASSFGSYGAGAQYF; DNA: TGTGCCAGCAGCTTCGGGTCCTACGGGGCAGGGGCCCAGTACTTC
J: TRBJ2-1; D: TRBD2; V: TRBV6-2/TRBV6-3; size: NA; CDR3: CASSDTTISAGGSYNEQFF; DNA: TGTGCCAGCAGTGATACGACGATCTCAGCGGGAGGGAGTTACAATGAGCAGTTCTTC
J: TRBJ2-7; D: NA; V: TRBV28; size: NA; CDR3: CASSLLASTTSYEQYF; DNA: TGTGCCAGCAGTTTATTGGCTAGCACCACCTCCTACGAGCAGTACTTC
J: TRBJ1-1; D: NA; V: TRBV5-5; size: NA; CDR3: CASSLGGQGGGEAFF; DNA: TGTGCCAGCAGCTTGGGAGGTCAGGGTGGTGGTGAAGCTTTCTTT
J: TRBJ2-2; D: TRBD1; V: TRBV19; size: NA; CDR3: CASSVDRVSNTGELFF; DNA: TGTGCCAGTAGTGTGGACAGGGTCTCGAACACCGGGGAGCTGTTTTTT
J: TRBJ2-1; D: NA; V: TRBV5-1; size: once; CDR3: CASSSEDYNEQFF; DNA: TGCGCCAGCAGCTCCGAGGACTACAATGAGCAGTTCTTC
J: TRBJ2-7; D: NA; V: TRBV7-9; size: NA; CDR3: CAGGQAGNEQYF; DNA: TGTGCCGGAGGGCAGGCGGGAAACGAGCAGTACTTC
J: TRBJ2-1; D: TRBD2; V: TRBV30; size: few; CDR3: CASTTSGNEQFF; DNA: TGTGCCTCGACGACTAGCGGCAATGAGCAGTTCTTC
J: TRBJ2-1; D: TRBD2; V: TRBV5-4; size: NA; CDR3: CASSPGTSGSDEQFF; DNA: TGTGCCAGCAGTCCCGGGACTAGCGGGAGTGATGAGCAGTTCTTC
J: TRBJ1-1; D: NA; V: TRBV4-2; size: NA; CDR3: CASSQAPLRETEAFF; DNA: TGTGCCAGCAGCCAAGCCCCACTGCGGGAGACTGAAGCTTTCTTT
J: TRBJ2-7; D: TRBD1; V: TRBV5-1; size: once; CDR3: CASSLNWDSAYEQYF; DNA: TGCGCCAGCAGCTTAAATTGGGACAGCGCCTACGAGCAGTACTTC
J: TRBJ2-2; D: NA; V: TRBV18; size: NA; CDR3: CASSPLGARTGELFF; DNA: TGTGCCAGCTCACCACTAGGTGCGAGGACCGGGGAGCTGTTTTTT
J: TRBJ2-7; D: TRBD1; V: TRBV19; size: NA; CDR3: CASTRQGSYEQYF; DNA: TGTGCCAGTACTCGACAGGGATCCTACGAGCAGTACTTC
J: TRBJ2-7; D: TRBD1; V: TRBV5-4; size: NA; CDR3: CASSSDRAYEQYF; DNA: TGTGCCAGCAGCTCGGACAGGGCCTACGAGCAGTACTTC
J: TRBJ2-7; D: NA; V: TRBV11-2; size: once; CDR3: CASSLMRGNYEQYF; DNA: TGTGCCAGCAGCTTAATGAGGGGGAATTACGAGCAGTACTTC
J: TRBJ1-4; D: TRBD1; V: TRBV5-1; size: few; CDR3: CASSLGQGEKLFF; DNA: TGCGCCAGCAGCTTGGGACAGGGTGAAAAACTGTTTTTT
J: TRBJ1-5; D: NA; V: TRBV11-3; size: NA; CDR3: CASSPRGREGNQPQHF; DNA: TGTGCCAGCAGCCCCCGAGGCAGGGAGGGCAATCAGCCCCAGCATTTT
J: TRBJ2-2; D: TRBD1; V: TRBV29-1; size: NA; CDR3: CSVQGARTGELFF; DNA: TGCAGCGTGCAGGGGGCGAGGACCGGGGAGCTGTTTTTT
J: TRBJ2-1; D: NA; V: TRBV5-1; size: once; CDR3: CASSLGGGPTYNEQFF; DNA: TGCGCCAGCAGCTTGGGGGGAGGACCCACCTACAATGAGCAGTTCTTC
J: TRBJ1-1; D: NA; V: TRBV5-6; size: NA; CDR3: CASSPGGGSLNTEAFF; DNA: TGTGCCAGCAGCCCCGGGGGGGGGAGTCTGAACACTGAAGCTTTCTTT
J: TRBJ2-3; D: TRBD1; V: TRBV25-1; size: NA; CDR3: CASSESRGFGTDTQYF; DNA: TGTGCCAGCAGTGAATCCAGGGGGTTCGGCACAGATACGCAGTATTTT
J: TRBJ2-1; D: TRBD2; V: TRBV28; size: NA; CDR3: CASSAPGRGNNEQFF; DNA: TGTGCCAGCAGCGCGCCCGGGAGGGGCAACAATGAGCAGTTCTTC
J: TRBJ1-1; D: NA; V: TRBV28; size: NA; CDR3: CASSYTGRANTEAFF; DNA: TGTGCCAGCAGTTACACAGGGCGGGCGAACACTGAAGCTTTCTTT
J: TRBJ1-2; D: NA; V: TRBV6-2/TRBV6-3; size: NA; CDR3: CASSLLKTAPIFDTF; DNA: TGTGCCAGCAGCCTCCTAAAGACAGCTCCTATTTTTGACACCTTC
J: TRBJ1-2; D: NA; V: TRBV24-1; size: NA; CDR3: CATSDGQGTNYGYTF; DNA: TGTGCCACCAGTGATGGGCAGGGTACTAACTATGGCTACACCTTC
J: TRBJ2-5; D: TRBD2; V: TRBV24-1; size: NA; CDR3: CATLGTSGAPAKETQYF; DNA: TGTGCCACCTTGGGGACTAGCGGGGCCCCTGCCAAAGAGACCCAGTACTTC
J: TRBJ1-1; D: NA; V: TRBV4-3; size: NA; CDR3: CASSQQGRPEAFF; DNA: TGCGCCAGCAGCCAACAGGGGCGGCCTGAAGCTTTCTTT